These 15 T cell receptor beta chains came from one sample sequenced in a study of T cell changes during pregnancy in multiple sclerosis. The protocol was immunoSEQ multiplex PCR, while the TCRdb copy is restricted to in-frame clones and leaves out a portion. The sample lists just over 35,000 clones, about 92% occurring once. The sequenced sample was CD4+ T cells from peripheral blood mononuclear cells, obtained in the first trimester of pregnancy. The receptors were sampled from a female donor with multiple sclerosis, enrolled in a pregnancy study.

The V call is TRBV18, the J call TRBJ2-1; D possibly corresponds to TRBD1 (5 bases). The CDR3 sequence is 12 residues long. CDR1 KGHSH and CDR2 LQKENI come from the germline V gene. V shed 3 bases and J shed 7 bases, with 7 bases lying between them. Here the CDR3 reads CASSPQGNEQFF. The CDR3 DNA sequence: TGTGCCAGCTCACCCCAGGGTAATGAGCAGTTCTTC.

The chain links TRBV10-3 to TRBJ2-3; possible D gene TRBD2, 6 bases. There are 13 residues in the CDR3. The germline V gene has CDR1 ENHRY and CDR2 SYGVKD. Trimming pared 4 bases from V and 12 bases from J, leaving 17 bases between. The CDR3 nucleotides read TGTGCCATCAGTGCGTTGGACTATGCTAATCAGTATTTT. It encodes CAISALDYANQYF.

The chain carries TRBV19 and TRBJ2-5; TRBD2 aligns across 9 bases. Germline CDR1 reads LNHDA; CDR2 reads SQIVND (reference sequence). The CDR3 runs to 14 residues. V was pared by 2 bases and J by 4 bases, with 2 bases of the junction left unmatched. CDR3 loop: CASSITSGRETQYF. The DNA for the CDR3 is TGTGCCAGTAGTATAACTAGCGGGCGAGAGACCCAGTACTTC.

The chain recombines TRBV2 with TRBJ2-7; 9 positions match TRBD1. V lost 4 bases and J lost 3; bases outside the gene matches: 7. The CDR3 totals 15 residues. Germline V gene data show CDR1 as SNHLY and CDR2 as FYNNEI. CDR3 protein: CASSGSGTGIYEQYF. The DNA of the CDR3 is TGTGCCAGCAGTGGTTCCGGGACAGGGATCTACGAGCAGTACTTC.

This chain joins TRBV11-2 and TRBJ2-2, with 7 bases identical to TRBD1. Trimming removed 5 bases from V and 5 bases from J; junction bases left unmatched: 5. From germline, CDR1 is SGHAT and CDR2 FQNNGV. The CDR3 runs 14 residues. The CDR3 region is CASSRDRDTGELFF. The DNA of the CDR3 is TGTGCCAGCAGCCGTGACAGGGATACCGGGGAGCTGTTTTTT. Full variable domain (remainder filled in from reference TRBV11-2 and TRBJ2-2): EAGVAQSPRYKIIEKRQSVAFWCNPISGHATLYWYQQILGQGPKLLIQFQNNGVVDDSQLPKDRFSAERLKGVDSTLKIQPAKLEDSAVYLCASSRDRDTGELFFGEGSRLTVL.

The CDR3 loop is CASSLSGGIQETQYF. The DNA of the CDR3 is TGTGCCAGCAGCCTAAGCGGCGGAATCCAAGAGACCCAGTACTTC. The chain has TRBV7-3 and TRBJ2-5, with D tentatively TRBD2 (5 bases). The CDR3 length is 15 residues. V was trimmed by 5 bases and J by 1 base, leaving 14 bases between them. The germline V gene has CDR1 SGHTA and CDR2 FQGTGA.

The chain combines TRBV18 with TRBJ2-1; TRBD2 is a possible D gene (7 bases). CDR3 length equals 15 residues. The germline V gene has CDR1 KGHSH and CDR2 LQKENI. Trimming took 6 bases from V and 1 from J, leaving 13 bases between them. CDR3 coding DNA: TGTGCCAGCTCTCCCCGGGGGGCTTCCTACAATGAGCAGTTCTTC. This encodes CASSPRGASYNEQFF.

The CDR3 loop reads CASSLDRDIYEQYF. CDR3 coding DNA: TGTGCCAGCAGCTTAGACAGAGATATCTACGAGCAGTACTTC. J is TRBJ2-7 and V is TRBV7-6; D gene ambiguous. Trimming pared 1 base from V and 3 bases from J, leaving 10 bases between. The germline CDR1 and CDR2 sequences are SGHVS and FNYEAQ. The CDR3 totals 14 residues.

The chain is built from TRBV12-5 and TRBJ2-1, with D tentatively TRBD1 (5 bases). Trimming pared 2 bases from V and 7 bases from J, leaving 15 bases between. CDR3 length: 15 amino acids. The germline CDR1 and CDR2 sequences are LGHNT and FRNRAP. CDR3 sequence: CASGLSRERRNEQFF. CDR3 DNA: TGTGCTAGTGGTTTGTCCAGGGAACGACGAAATGAGCAGTTCTTC.

The V call is TRBV28, the J call TRBJ1-2; 9 positions agree with TRBD1. CDR1 and CDR2 (germline): MDHEN, SYDVKM. The junction had 10 bases not matched to a gene; V was cut back by 4 bases and J by 4 bases. This CDR3 comprises 16 residues. The CDR3 sequence: CASSSPGTGIAYGYTF. The CDR3 bases are TGTGCCAGCAGTTCCCCCGGGACAGGGATAGCCTATGGCTACACCTTC.

The V gene is TRBV7-2, the J gene TRBJ1-5; TRBD1 might be the D (5 bases). This CDR3 has 12 residues. CDR1 and CDR2 (germline): SGHTA, FQGNSA. The V end lost 1 base, the J end lost 7 bases, and 5 bases lay between the germline ends. The CDR3 spells CASSLDRQPQHF. CDR3 DNA sequence: TGTGCCAGCAGCTTAGACAGGCAGCCCCAGCATTTT. The full variable domain, with the rest looked up from reference TRBV7-2 and TRBJ1-5, is GAGVSQSPSNKVTEKGKDVELRCDPISGHTALYWYRQSLGQGLEFLIYFQGNSAPDKSGLPSDRFSAERTGGSVSTLTIQRTQQEDSAVYLCASSLDRQPQHFGDGTRLSIL.

This CDR3 is CASSPLAGSTDTQYF. CDR3 DNA sequence: TGTGCCAGCAGCCCCCTAGCGGGGAGCACAGATACGCAGTATTTT. This chain uses TRBV7-3 with TRBJ2-3, with 9 bases fitting TRBD2. The length of the CDR3 is 15 residues. Per the germline V gene, CDR1 is SGHTA and CDR2 is FQGTGA. The V segment lost 5 bases and the J segment 0 bases; nucleotides outside the gene matches: 3.

This chain joins TRBV19 and TRBJ1-1, with D tentatively TRBD1 (6 bases). The ends were cut back, 3 bases at V and 1 base at J, with 12 bases in the middle. Germline CDR1 is LNHDA and CDR2 is SQIVND (reference sequence). The CDR3 is 15 residues long. The CDR3 region has the DNA TGTGCCAGTAGTATCCCCGACAGGTGGAACACTGAAGCTTTCTTT. Translating it yields CASSIPDRWNTEAFF.

The gene calls are TRBV14 and TRBJ2-7; 13 bases are shared with TRBD2. V shed 1 base, J shed 3 bases, and the junction held 3 bases outside the gene matches. In germline, CDR1 is SGHDN, CDR2 FVKESK. This CDR3 spans 16 amino acids. CDR3 in DNA: TGTGCCAGCAGCCAAGTGGGACTAGCGGGAAGCTACGAGCAGTACTTC. Translation: CASSQVGLAGSYEQYF. Based on the CDR3 plus reference TRBV14 and TRBJ2-7, the full variable domain is EAGVTQFPSHSVIEKGQTVTLRCDPISGHDNLYWYRRVMGKEIKFLLHFVKESKQDESGMPNNRFLAERTGGTYSTLKVQPAELEDSGVYFCASSQVGLAGSYEQYFGPGTRLTVT.

CDR3 loop: CAISRPGDEQYF. CDR3 DNA sequence: TGTGCCATCTCCCGGCCCGGGGACGAGCAGTACTTC. This sequence joins TRBV10-3 and TRBJ2-7, with TRBD2 as a possible D gene (5 bases). Trimming took 8 bases from V and 5 from J, leaving 13 bases between them. The CDR3 length is 12 residues. The germline V gene has CDR1 ENHRY and CDR2 SYGVKD.